Listed below are T cell receptor beta chains from one sample, sequenced in a study of CD8+ T cells in alopecia areata. Sequencing used immunoSEQ multiplex PCR; TCRdb keeps in-frame clones, though not all of them. The sample lists over 250,000 clones, over 45% occurring once. This specimen was CD4+ T cells sorted from blood, taken around week 53, from a patient treated with tofacitinib. Receptors were obtained from a human donor with alopecia areata. Both conserved end residues are part of each CDR3. The D gene is left open where the match is weak. Only some rows state a clone size, as once, few, many or a class for expanded clones.

>TRBV30|-|TRBJ2-5|TRBD1
CAWSLGQGKKTQYF
TGTGCCTGGAGTCTTGGACAGGGGAAGAAGACCCAGTACTTC
>TRBV7-2|few|TRBJ2-3|-
CASSFDSTSGDTQYF
TGTGCCAGCAGCTTCGACTCAACGAGCGGGGATACGCAGTATTTT
>TRBV7-2|few|TRBJ2-7|-
CASSLNGMSSYEQYF
TGTGCCAGCAGCTTAAACGGGATGAGCTCCTACGAGCAGTACTTC
>TRBV5-4|-|TRBJ2-1|-
CASSLVMGATLYNEQFF
TGTGCCAGCAGCTTGGTAATGGGGGCGACGTTATACAATGAGCAGTTCTTC
>TRBV18|few|TRBJ2-1|-
CASSLRDSGNEQFF
TGTGCCAGCTCACTACGGGACTCTGGCAATGAGCAGTTCTTC
>TRBV29-1|-|TRBJ2-7|-
CSVEVRLEQYF
TGCAGCGTTGAAGTCAGGCTCGAGCAGTACTTC
>TRBV30|-|TRBJ1-3|-
CAWSRNTIYF
TGTGCCTGGAGTCGAAACACCATATATTTT
>TRBV30|-|TRBJ2-1|-
CAWSARSSYNEQFF
TGTGCCTGGAGTGCACGGAGCTCCTACAATGAGCAGTTCTTC
>TRBV18|-|TRBJ1-4|-
CASSGREGVNEKLFF
TGTGCCAGCTCAGGACGAGAGGGAGTTAATGAAAAACTGTTTTTT
>TRBV10-3|-|TRBJ1-1|-
CAIGLQSDGEAFF
TGTGCCATTGGGTTGCAATCGGACGGGGAAGCTTTCTTT
>TRBV29-1|-|TRBJ2-1|TRBD2
CSVDLAGDSYNEQFF
TGCAGCGTTGATCTAGCGGGGGATAGTTACAATGAGCAGTTCTTC
>TRBV5-1|-|TRBJ2-1|TRBD2
CASSHGGNNEQFF
TGCGCCAGCAGCCACGGGGGGAACAATGAGCAGTTCTTC
>TRBV15|few|TRBJ1-3|-
CATSRREGTLSGNTIYF
TGTGCCACCAGCAGGAGGGAGGGTACCCTCTCTGGAAACACCATATATTTT
>TRBV9|-|TRBJ2-1|TRBD2
CASSPGLAGEEQFF
TGTGCCAGCAGCCCGGGACTAGCGGGGGAGGAGCAGTTCTTC
>TRBV5-1|-|TRBJ2-3|-
CASSPGLHPTDTQYF
TGCGCCAGCAGCCCGGGACTCCACCCCACAGATACGCAGTATTTT
>TRBV18|-|TRBJ1-1|-
CASSPPSNLNTEAFF
TGTGCCAGCTCACCACCGTCCAACCTGAACACTGAAGCTTTCTTT
>TRBV5-6|-|TRBJ2-1|-
CASSLRGYNEQFF
TGTGCCAGCAGCTTGAGAGGGTACAATGAGCAGTTCTTC
>TRBV25-1|few|TRBJ1-1|-
CASNRRRPMNTEAFF
TGTGCCAGCAATAGGAGGCGGCCCATGAACACTGAAGCTTTCTTT
>TRBV30|-|TRBJ1-2|-
CAWSRSTTGNYGYTF
TGTGCCTGGAGCCGCTCGACGACAGGAAACTATGGCTACACCTTC
>TRBV2|-|TRBJ2-5|TRBD2
CASTSTRGTPETQYF
TGTGCCAGCACTTCGACGCGGGGGACTCCAGAGACCCAGTACTTC
>TRBV29-1|few|TRBJ2-1|-
CSGDFYNEQFF
TGCAGCGGGGACTTTTACAATGAGCAGTTCTTC
>TRBV15|few|TRBJ2-3|-
CATSRGDVVAGDTQYF
TGTGCCACCAGCAGGGGGGATGTGGTTGCGGGAGATACGCAGTATTTT
>TRBV30|-|TRBJ1-6|-
CAWSPPKSKNSPLHF
TGTGCCTGGAGTCCCCCCAAGAGCAAGAATTCACCCCTCCACTTT